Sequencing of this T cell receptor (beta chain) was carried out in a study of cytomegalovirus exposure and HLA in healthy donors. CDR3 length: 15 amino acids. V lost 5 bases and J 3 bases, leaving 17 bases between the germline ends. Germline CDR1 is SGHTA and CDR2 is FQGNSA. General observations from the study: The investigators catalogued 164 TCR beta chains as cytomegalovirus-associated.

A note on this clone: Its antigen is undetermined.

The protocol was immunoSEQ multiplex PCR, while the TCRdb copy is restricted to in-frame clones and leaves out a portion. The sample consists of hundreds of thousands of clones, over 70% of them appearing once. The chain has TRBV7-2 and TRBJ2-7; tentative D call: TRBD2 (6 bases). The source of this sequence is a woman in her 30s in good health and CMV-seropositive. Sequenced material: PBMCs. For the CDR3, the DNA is TGTGCCAGCAGCGCCCGGCCGGGACTTTACTACGAGCAGTACTTC. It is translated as CASSARPGLYYEQYF.